This TCR beta chain came from a study of blood T cell repertoires in COVID-19. Clinical history reported by participants formed the basis on which cohorts were assigned. Original processing notes: Estimated nucleated cell counts came from reference gene primer amplification. Using immunoSEQ multiplex PCR, the repertoire was profiled, and TCRdb retains in-frame clones only, with some absent. V and J calls and clone size come straight from that table; D and trimming were deduced from the DNA. The sample consists of about 230,000 clones, about nine tenths of them appearing once. In germline, CDR1 is MNHEY, CDR2 SMNVEV (reference sequence). Trimming took 6 bases from V and 2 from J; bases not matched to a gene: 4. CDR3 size: 15 residues.

The gene calls are TRBV27 and TRBJ1-5; TRBD1 matches at 10 bases. The sequence came from a woman under 40 with acute COVID-19. Sequencing was carried out using PBMCs or T cells enriched from blood (not recorded which). DNA for the CDR3: TGTGCCAGCAGCCGAGGACAGGGGGGCAATCAGCCCCAGCATTTT. This sequence encodes CASSRGQGGNQPQHF.